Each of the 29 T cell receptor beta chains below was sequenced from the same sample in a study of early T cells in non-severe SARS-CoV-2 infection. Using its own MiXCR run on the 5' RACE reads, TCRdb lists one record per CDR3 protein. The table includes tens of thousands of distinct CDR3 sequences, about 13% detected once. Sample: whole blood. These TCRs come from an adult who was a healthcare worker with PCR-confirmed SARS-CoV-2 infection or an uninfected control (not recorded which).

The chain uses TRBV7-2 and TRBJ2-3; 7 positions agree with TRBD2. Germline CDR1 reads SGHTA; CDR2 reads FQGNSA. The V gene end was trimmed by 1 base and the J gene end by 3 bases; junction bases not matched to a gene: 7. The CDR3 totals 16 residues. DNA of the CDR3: TGTGCCAGCAGCTTAGTCGGGCTAGCGGAGACAGATACGCAGTATTTT. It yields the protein CASSLVGLAETDTQYF. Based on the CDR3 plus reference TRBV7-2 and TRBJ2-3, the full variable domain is GAGVSQSPSNKVTEKGKDVELRCDPISGHTALYWYRQSLGQGLEFLIYFQGNSAPDKSGLPSDRFSAERTGGSVSTLTIQRTQQEDSAVYLCASSLVGLAETDTQYFGPGTRLTVL.

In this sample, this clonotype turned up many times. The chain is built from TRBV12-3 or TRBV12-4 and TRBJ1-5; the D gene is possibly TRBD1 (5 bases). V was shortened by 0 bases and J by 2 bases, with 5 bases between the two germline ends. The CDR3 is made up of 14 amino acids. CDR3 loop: CASSLATGNQPQHF. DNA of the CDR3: TGTGCCAGCAGTTTAGCGACAGGCAATCAGCCCCAGCATTTT.

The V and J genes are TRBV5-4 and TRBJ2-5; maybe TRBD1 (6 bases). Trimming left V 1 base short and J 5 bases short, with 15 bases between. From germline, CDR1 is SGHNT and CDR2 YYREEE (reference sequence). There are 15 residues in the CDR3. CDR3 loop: CASSLSRDTVETQYF. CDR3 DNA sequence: TGTGCCAGCAGCTTGTCTCGGGACACCGTCGAGACCCAGTACTTC.

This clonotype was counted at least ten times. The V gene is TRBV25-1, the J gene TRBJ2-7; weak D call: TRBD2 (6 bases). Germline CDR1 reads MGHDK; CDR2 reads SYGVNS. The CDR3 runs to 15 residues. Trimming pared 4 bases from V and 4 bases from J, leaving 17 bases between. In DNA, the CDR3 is TGTGCCAGCAGTGCCTTACCGGGAGACTCATACGAGCAGTACTTC. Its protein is CASSALPGDSYEQYF.

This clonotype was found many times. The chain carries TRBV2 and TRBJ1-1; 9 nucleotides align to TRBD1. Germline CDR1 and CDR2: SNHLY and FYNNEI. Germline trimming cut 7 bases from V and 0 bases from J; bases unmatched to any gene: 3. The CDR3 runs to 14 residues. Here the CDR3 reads CASKRTGVNTEAFF. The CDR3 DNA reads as TGTGCCAGCAAGAGGACAGGGGTGAACACTGAAGCTTTCTTT. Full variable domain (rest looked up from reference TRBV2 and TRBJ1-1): EPEVTQTPSHQVTQMGQEVILRCVPISNHLYFYWYRQILGQKVEFLVSFYNNEISEKSEIFDDQFSVERPDGSNFTLKIRSTKLEDSAMYFCASKRTGVNTEAFFGQGTRLTVV.

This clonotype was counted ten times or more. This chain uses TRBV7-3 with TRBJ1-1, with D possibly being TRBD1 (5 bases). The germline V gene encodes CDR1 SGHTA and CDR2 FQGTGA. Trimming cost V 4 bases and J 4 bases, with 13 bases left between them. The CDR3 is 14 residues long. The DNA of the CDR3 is TGTGCCAGCAGCTCCCAGGGCTCGGGCACTGAAGCTTTCTTT. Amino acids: CASSSQGSGTEAFF.

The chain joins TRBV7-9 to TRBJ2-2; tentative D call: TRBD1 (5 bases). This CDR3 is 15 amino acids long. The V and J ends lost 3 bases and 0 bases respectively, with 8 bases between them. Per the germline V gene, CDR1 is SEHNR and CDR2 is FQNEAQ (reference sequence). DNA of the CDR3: TGTGCCAGCAGCTTCAGGGTAGCGAACACCGGGGAGCTGTTTTTT. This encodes CASSFRVANTGELFF.

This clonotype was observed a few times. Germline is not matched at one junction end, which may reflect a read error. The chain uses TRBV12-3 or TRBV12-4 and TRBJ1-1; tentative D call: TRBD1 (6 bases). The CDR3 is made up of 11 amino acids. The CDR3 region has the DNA TGTGCCACCAGTGGGGGCAGAGAAGCTTTCTTT. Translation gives CATSGGREAFF.

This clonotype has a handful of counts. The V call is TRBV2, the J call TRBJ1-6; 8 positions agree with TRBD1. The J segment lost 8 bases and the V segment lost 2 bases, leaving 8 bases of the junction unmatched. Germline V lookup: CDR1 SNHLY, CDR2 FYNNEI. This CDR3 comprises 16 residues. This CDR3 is CASSERGTGLDSPLHF. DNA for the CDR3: TGTGCCAGCAGTGAAAGGGGGACAGGCTTGGATTCACCCCTCCACTTT.

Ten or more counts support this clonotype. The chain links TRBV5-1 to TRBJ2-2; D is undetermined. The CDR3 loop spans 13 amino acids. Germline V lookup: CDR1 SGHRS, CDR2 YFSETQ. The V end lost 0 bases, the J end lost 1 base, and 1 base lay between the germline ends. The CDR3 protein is CASSLGNTGELFF. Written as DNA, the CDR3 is TGCGCCAGCAGCTTGGGGAACACCGGGGAGCTGTTTTTT.

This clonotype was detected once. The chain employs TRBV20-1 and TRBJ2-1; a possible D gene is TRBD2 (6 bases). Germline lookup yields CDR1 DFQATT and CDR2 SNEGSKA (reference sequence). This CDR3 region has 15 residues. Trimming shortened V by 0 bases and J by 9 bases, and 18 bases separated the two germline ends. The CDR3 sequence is CSARDPRLDRGEQFF. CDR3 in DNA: TGCAGTGCTAGAGATCCTCGACTAGATCGAGGTGAGCAGTTCTTC.

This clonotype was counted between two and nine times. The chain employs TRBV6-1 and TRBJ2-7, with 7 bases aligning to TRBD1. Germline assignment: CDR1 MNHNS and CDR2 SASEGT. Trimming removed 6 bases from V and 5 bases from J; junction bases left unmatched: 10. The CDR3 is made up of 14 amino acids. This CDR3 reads CASSHTGVVNEQYF. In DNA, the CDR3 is TGTGCCAGCAGCCATACAGGGGTTGTGAACGAGCAGTACTTC.

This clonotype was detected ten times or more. The CDR3 spells CSVEGEGRSEKLFF. CDR3 nucleotides: TGCAGCGTTGAAGGCGAGGGGAGGAGTGAAAAACTGTTTTTT. The chain employs TRBV29-1 and TRBJ1-4; D is possibly TRBD1 (5 bases). The germline V gene has CDR1 SQVTM and CDR2 ANQGSEA. The CDR3 is 14 residues long. V shed 1 base and J shed 7 bases, with 13 bases lying between them.

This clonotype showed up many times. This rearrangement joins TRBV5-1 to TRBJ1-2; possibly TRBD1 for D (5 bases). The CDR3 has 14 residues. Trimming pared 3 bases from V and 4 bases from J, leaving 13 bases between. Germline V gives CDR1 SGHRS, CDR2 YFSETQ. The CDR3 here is CASSSTGGTYGYTF. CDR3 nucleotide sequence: TGCGCCAGCAGCTCAACCGGGGGGACCTATGGCTACACCTTC.

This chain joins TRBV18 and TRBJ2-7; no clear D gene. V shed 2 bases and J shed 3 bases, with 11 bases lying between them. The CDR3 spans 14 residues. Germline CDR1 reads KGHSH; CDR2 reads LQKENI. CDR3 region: CASSPDLYSYEQYF. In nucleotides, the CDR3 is TGTGCCAGCTCACCAGACCTATATAGCTACGAGCAGTACTTC.

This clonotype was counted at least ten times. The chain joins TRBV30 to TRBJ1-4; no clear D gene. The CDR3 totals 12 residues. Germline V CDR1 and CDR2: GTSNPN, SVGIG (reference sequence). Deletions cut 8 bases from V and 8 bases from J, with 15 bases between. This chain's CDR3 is CALTSLQEKLFF. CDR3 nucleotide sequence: TGTGCCCTGACGAGTCTACAGGAAAAACTGTTTTTT.

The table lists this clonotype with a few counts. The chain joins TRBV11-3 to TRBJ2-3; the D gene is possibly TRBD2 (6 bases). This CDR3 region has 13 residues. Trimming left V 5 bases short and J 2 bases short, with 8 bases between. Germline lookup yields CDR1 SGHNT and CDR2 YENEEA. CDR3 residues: CASSRGATDTQYF. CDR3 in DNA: TGTGCCAGCAGCCGCGGGGCCACAGATACGCAGTATTTT.

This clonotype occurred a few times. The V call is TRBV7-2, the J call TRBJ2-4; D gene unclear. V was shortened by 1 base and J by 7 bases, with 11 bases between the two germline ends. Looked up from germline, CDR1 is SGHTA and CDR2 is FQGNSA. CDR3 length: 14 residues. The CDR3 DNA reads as TGTGCCAGCAGCTTAGGACCCCTGGAGAACATTCAGTACTTC. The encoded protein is CASSLGPLENIQYF.

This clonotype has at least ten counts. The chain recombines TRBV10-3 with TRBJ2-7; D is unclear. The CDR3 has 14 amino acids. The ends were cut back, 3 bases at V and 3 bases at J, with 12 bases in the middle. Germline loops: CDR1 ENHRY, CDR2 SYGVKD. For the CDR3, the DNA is TGTGCCATCAGTGAATCGGCCGGCAACTACGAGCAGTACTTC. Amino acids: CAISESAGNYEQYF.

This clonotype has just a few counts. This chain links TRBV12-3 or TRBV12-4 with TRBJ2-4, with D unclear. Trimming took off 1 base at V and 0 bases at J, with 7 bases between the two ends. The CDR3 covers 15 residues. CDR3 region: CASSLGNLAKNIQYF. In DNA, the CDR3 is TGTGCCAGCAGTTTAGGAAACTTAGCCAAAAACATTCAGTACTTC.

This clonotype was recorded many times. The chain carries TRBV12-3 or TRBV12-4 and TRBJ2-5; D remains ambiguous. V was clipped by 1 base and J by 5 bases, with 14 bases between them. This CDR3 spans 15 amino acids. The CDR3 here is CASSLVPGTSETQYF. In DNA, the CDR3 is TGTGCCAGCAGTTTAGTGCCAGGAACGTCGGAGACCCAGTACTTC.

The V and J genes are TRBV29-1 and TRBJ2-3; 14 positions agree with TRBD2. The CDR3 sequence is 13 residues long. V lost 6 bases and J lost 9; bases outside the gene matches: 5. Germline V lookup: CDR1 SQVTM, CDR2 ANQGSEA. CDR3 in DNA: TGCAGCGTACGACTAGCGGGGGGGCGGACGCAGTATTTT. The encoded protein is CSVRLAGGRTQYF.

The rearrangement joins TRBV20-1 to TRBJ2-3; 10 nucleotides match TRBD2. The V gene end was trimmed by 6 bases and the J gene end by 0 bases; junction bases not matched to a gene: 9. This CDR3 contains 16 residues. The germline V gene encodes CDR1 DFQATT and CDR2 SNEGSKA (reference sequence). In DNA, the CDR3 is TGCAGTGCCTTAAACGGACTAGCGGAAAGCACAGATACGCAGTATTTT. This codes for CSALNGLAESTDTQYF.

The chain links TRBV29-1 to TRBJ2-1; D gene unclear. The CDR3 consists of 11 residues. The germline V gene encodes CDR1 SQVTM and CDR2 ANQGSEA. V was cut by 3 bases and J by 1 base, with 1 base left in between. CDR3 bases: TGCAGCGTTGAGTCCTACAATGAGCAGTTCTTC. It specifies CSVESYNEQFF.

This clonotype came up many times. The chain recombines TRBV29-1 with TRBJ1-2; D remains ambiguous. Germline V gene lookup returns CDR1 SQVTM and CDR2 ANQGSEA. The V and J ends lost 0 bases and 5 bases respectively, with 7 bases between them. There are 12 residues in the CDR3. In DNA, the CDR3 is TGCAGCGTTGAAGACAGAGGGTATGGCTACACCTTC. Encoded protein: CSVEDRGYGYTF.

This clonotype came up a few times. CDR3 in amino acids: CASSPNSPLHF. The CDR3 nucleotides read TGTGCCAGCAGCCCTAATTCACCCCTCCACTTT. The chain couples TRBV2 to TRBJ1-6, with no clear D. CDR1 and CDR2 (germline): SNHLY, FYNNEI. The CDR3 totals 11 residues. Trimming left V 6 bases short and J 6 bases short, with 3 bases between.

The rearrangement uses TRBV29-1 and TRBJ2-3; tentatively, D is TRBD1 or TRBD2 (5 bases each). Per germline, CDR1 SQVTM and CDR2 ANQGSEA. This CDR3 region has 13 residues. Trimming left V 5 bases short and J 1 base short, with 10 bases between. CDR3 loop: CSVSGTGTDTQYF. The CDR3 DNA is TGCAGCGTTTCCGGGACGGGCACAGATACGCAGTATTTT.

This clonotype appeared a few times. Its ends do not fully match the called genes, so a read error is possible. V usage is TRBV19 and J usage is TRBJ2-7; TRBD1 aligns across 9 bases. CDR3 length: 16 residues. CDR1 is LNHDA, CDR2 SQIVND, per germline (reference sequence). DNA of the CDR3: TGTGTCAGTAGTATCGACAGGGGGAAGAGGCCCTACGAGCAGTACTTC. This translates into CVSSIDRGKRPYEQYF.

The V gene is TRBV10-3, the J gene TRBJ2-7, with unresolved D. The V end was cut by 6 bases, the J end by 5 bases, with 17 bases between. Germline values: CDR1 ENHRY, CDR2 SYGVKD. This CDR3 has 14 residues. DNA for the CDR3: TGTGCCATCAGCGCGGCGCCGGGTTCCGACGAGCAGTACTTC. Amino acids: CAISAAPGSDEQYF.